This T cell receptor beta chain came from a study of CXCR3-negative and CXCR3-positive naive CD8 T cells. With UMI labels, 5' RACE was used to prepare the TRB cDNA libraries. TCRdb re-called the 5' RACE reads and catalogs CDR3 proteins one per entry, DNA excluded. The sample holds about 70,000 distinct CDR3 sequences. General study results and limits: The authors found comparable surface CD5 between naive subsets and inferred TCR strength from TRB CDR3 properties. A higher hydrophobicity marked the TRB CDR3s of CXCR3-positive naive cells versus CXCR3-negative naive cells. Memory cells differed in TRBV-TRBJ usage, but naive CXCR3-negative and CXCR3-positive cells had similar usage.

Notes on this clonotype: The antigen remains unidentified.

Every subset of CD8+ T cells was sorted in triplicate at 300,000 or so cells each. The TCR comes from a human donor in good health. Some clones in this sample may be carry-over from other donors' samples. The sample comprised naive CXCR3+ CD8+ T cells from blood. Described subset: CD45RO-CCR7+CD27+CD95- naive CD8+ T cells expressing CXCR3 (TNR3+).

CDR3 protein: CASSPPDSGGLMNTEAFF. The J gene is TRBJ1-1, the V gene TRBV18. Looked up from germline, CDR1 is KGHSH and CDR2 is LQKENI. The length of the CDR3 is 18 residues.